This record covers a single T cell receptor (beta chain). Its target is not known. Sequencing templates came from extracted RNA that was reverse transcribed into cDNA. The table came from immunoSEQ multiplex PCR; TCRdb's copy has only in-frame clones and leaves some out. The sample records under 350,000 clones, roughly 60% being singletons. The sample's treatment: oral pan-JAK inhibitor, 5-10 mg twice daily. PBMCs were stained for CD3, CD4 and CD8, and CD4+ and CD8+ T cells were sorted. These data belong to a study of CD8+ T cells in alopecia areata. Whole-study findings and limits: Scalp lesions, especially in alopecia totalis/universalis, had higher clonality than normal scalp.

This CDR3 is built from 14 residues. The germline V gene encodes CDR1 MDHEN and CDR2 SYDVKM. Trimming removed 2 bases at V and 6 bases at J, with 14 bases between. The sample here was CD4+ T cells sorted from blood, taken at week 24, from a patient treated with tofacitinib. The chain employs TRBV28 and TRBJ2-7; tentative D call: TRBD2 (5 bases). The TCR comes from a human donor with alopecia areata. CDR3 residues: CASSLEGLRSEQYF. DNA of the CDR3: TGTGCCAGCAGTTTAGAGGGTTTAAGAAGCGAGCAGTACTTC.